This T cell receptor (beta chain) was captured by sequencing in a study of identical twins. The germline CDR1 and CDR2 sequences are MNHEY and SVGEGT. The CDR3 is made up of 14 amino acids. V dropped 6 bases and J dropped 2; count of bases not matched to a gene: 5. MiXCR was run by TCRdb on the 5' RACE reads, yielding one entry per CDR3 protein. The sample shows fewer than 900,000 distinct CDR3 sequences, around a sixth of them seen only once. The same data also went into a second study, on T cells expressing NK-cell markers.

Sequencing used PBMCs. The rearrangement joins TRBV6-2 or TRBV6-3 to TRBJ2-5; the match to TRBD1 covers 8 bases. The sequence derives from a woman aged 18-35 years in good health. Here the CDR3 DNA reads TGTGCCAGCAGGGACAGGGCCAATCAAGAGACCCAGTACTTC. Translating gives CASRDRANQETQYF.